What follows are 27 T cell receptor beta chains derived from one specimen sequenced in a study of cytomegalovirus exposure and HLA in healthy donors. The PCR ran on 60 Vbeta and 13 Jbeta primers. Profiling relied on immunoSEQ multiplex PCR, and the TCRdb table lists in-frame clones only, not all of them. Of under 200,000 clones listed, roughly 77% are singletons. Sequencing was carried out using PBMCs. These receptors were taken from a woman between 50 and 59 years old in good health and CMV-seropositive.

The table lists this clone with a few counts. The chain links TRBV7-9 to TRBJ2-2; D perhaps matches TRBD1 (6 bases). Germline CDR1 is SEHNR and CDR2 is FQNEAQ (reference sequence). The CDR3 covers 15 residues. V was clipped by 2 bases and J by 6 bases, with 13 bases between them. CDR3 coding DNA: TGTGCCAGCAGCTTAATTACAGGGAAGGCCGGGGAGCTGTTTTTT. Protein sequence: CASSLITGKAGELFF. Drawing the rest from reference TRBV7-9 and TRBJ2-2, the complete variable domain is DTGVSQNPRHKITKRGQNVTFRCDPISEHNRLYWYRQTLGQGPEFLTYFQNEAQLEKSRLLSDRFSAERPKGSFSTLEIQRTEQGDSAMYLCASSLITGKAGELFFGEGSRLTVL.

V usage is TRBV2 and J usage is TRBJ2-1; 15 bases agree with TRBD2. The ends lost 6 bases at V and 3 bases at J; junction bases unmatched: 12. The germline CDR1 and CDR2 sequences are SNHLY and FYNNEI. CDR3 length: 19 residues. DNA of the CDR3: TGTGCCAGCAGGGGGACTAGCGGGAGGCCAAACCAAAACTACAATGAGCAGTTCTTC. It codes for CASRGTSGRPNQNYNEQFF. The full variable domain, in which reference TRBV2 and TRBJ2-1 provide the parts outside the CDR3, is EPEVTQTPSHQVTQMGQEVILRCVPISNHLYFYWYRQILGQKVEFLVSFYNNEISEKSEIFDDQFSVERPDGSNFTLKIRSTKLEDSAMYFCASRGTSGRPNQNYNEQFFGPGTRLTVL.

J is TRBJ2-1 and V is TRBV5-1; D might be TRBD2 (5 bases). The germline V and J ends were trimmed by 0 bases and 6 bases, with 13 bases remaining between them. The V gene's germline CDR1 is SGHRS and CDR2 YFSETQ. This CDR3 contains 15 residues. CDR3 nucleotide sequence: TGCGCCAGCAGCTTGGCCGGGGAGTTTGGCAATGAGCAGTTCTTC. Its protein product is CASSLAGEFGNEQFF.

V and J are TRBV4-3 and TRBJ1-5; no clear D. Trimming left V 0 bases short and J 2 bases short, with 14 bases between. This CDR3 has 17 residues. CDR1 and CDR2 (germline): LGHNA, YSLEER. CDR3 DNA sequence: TGCGCCAGCAGCCAAGATACGTTGGTGGCAGGCAATCAGCCCCAGCATTTT. Translated: CASSQDTLVAGNQPQHF.

The chain couples TRBV7-2 to TRBJ2-1, with D maybe TRBD2 (6 bases). Trimming shortened V by 5 bases and J by 10 bases, and 15 bases separated the two germline ends. This CDR3 is built from 13 residues. From germline, CDR1 is SGHTA and CDR2 FQGNSA. The CDR3 nucleotides read TGTGCCAGCAGCCCGGGGGTATTAGGGGAGCAGTTCTTC. Encoded protein: CASSPGVLGEQFF.

This chain connects TRBV19 to TRBJ1-2; no definite D call. The germline V and J ends were trimmed by 7 bases and 4 bases, with 13 bases remaining between them. CDR1 and CDR2 from the germline V gene are LNHDA and SQIVND (reference sequence). There are 13 residues in the CDR3. CDR3 sequence: CASTPILGYGYTF. The DNA of the CDR3 is TGTGCCAGTACACCGATTCTCGGCTATGGCTACACCTTC.

This rearrangement joins TRBV5-1 to TRBJ1-1; 9 bases agree with TRBD1. Looked up from germline, CDR1 is SGHRS and CDR2 is YFSETQ. V shed 1 base, J shed 6 bases, and the junction held 4 bases outside the gene matches. CDR3 length equals 14 residues. This CDR3 reads CASSLTTGGSEAFF. In DNA, the CDR3 is TGCGCCAGCAGCTTGACGACAGGGGGGTCTGAAGCTTTCTTT.

The J gene is TRBJ2-5, the V gene TRBV5-1; 10 nucleotides match TRBD1. The DNA end is more similar to TRBJ2-7, so the J call may be wrong. Germline V lookup: CDR1 SGHRS, CDR2 YFSETQ. The CDR3 runs 15 residues. DNA of the CDR3: TGCGCCAGCAGCTTGGGGACAGGGGGCTCCTACGAGCAGTACTTC. This encodes CASSLGTGGSYEQYF.

This chain joins TRBV4-3 and TRBJ2-1, with 9 bases lining up with TRBD2. CDR1 and CDR2 from the germline V gene are LGHNA and YSLEER. The CDR3 consists of 14 residues. V gave up 0 bases and J gave up 8 bases; unmatched junction bases: 2. CDR3 sequence: CASSQDRLADEQFF. In DNA, the CDR3 is TGCGCCAGCAGCCAAGATAGACTAGCGGATGAGCAGTTCTTC.

This chain connects TRBV4-3 to TRBJ1-1, with unresolved D. The CDR3 has 16 amino acids. V lost 0 bases, J lost 1 base, and 12 bases lay in between. The germline V gene encodes CDR1 LGHNA and CDR2 YSLEER. This CDR3 is CASSQEVVVRNTEAFF. The CDR3 DNA reads TGCGCCAGCAGCCAAGAGGTGGTAGTTAGGAACACTGAAGCTTTCTTT.

V is TRBV14 and J is TRBJ1-2; tentative D call: TRBD1 (5 bases). Germline V gene lookup returns CDR1 SGHDN and CDR2 FVKESK. The CDR3 spans 17 residues. The V gene lost 1 base and the J gene lost 4 bases, with 19 bases spanning the gap. The CDR3 coding sequence is TGTGCCAGCAGCCAAGTCGGAGGGGAAATTAACATCTATGGCTACACCTTC. It translates to CASSQVGGEINIYGYTF.

The gene calls are TRBV28 and TRBJ1-4; maybe TRBD1 (5 bases). This CDR3 is built from 15 residues. Germline V lookup: CDR1 MDHEN, CDR2 SYDVKM. Between the trimmed V and J ends, which lost 3 bases and 4 bases, there was a span of 12 bases. The CDR3 DNA is TGTGCCAGCAGTTTTGCGGGACCCAGTAATGAAAAACTGTTTTTT. It is translated as CASSFAGPSNEKLFF.

This chain connects TRBV7-2 to TRBJ2-2, with TRBD1 identical over 10 bases. There are 15 residues in the CDR3. V shed 5 bases, J shed 2 bases, and the junction held 2 bases outside the gene matches. Looked up from germline, CDR1 is SGHTA and CDR2 is FQGNSA. CDR3 sequence reads: CASSGQGVNTGELFF. Written as DNA, the CDR3 is TGTGCCAGCAGCGGACAGGGGGTAAACACCGGGGAGCTGTTTTTT. The full variable domain, in which reference TRBV7-2 and TRBJ2-2 provide the parts outside the CDR3, is GAGVSQSPSNKVTEKGKDVELRCDPISGHTALYWYRQSLGQGLEFLIYFQGNSAPDKSGLPSDRFSAERTGGSVSTLTIQRTQQEDSAVYLCASSGQGVNTGELFFGEGSRLTVL.

CDR3 sequence reads: CASSVARSSYNEQFF. The CDR3 region has the DNA TGTGCCAGCAGCGTAGCTAGGAGCTCCTACAATGAGCAGTTCTTC. V is TRBV9 and J is TRBJ2-1; no definite D call. V was clipped by 0 bases and J by 0 bases, with 7 bases between them. This CDR3 has 15 residues. The germline V gene encodes CDR1 SGDLS and CDR2 YYNGEE.

The chain links TRBV5-1 to TRBJ1-1; no firm D call. CDR1 and CDR2 from the germline V gene are SGHRS and YFSETQ. This CDR3 comprises 16 residues. V dropped 0 bases and J dropped 4 bases, with 16 bases sitting between them. The CDR3: CASSLERRGTGTEAFF. The CDR3 DNA follows: TGCGCCAGCAGCTTGGAAAGGAGAGGTACTGGCACTGAAGCTTTCTTT. The full variable domain, its missing parts supplied by reference TRBV5-1 and TRBJ1-1, is KAGVTQTPRYLIKTRGQQVTLSCSPISGHRSVSWYQQTPGQGLQFLFEYFSETQRNKGNFPGRFSGRQFSNSRSEMNVSTLELGDSALYLCASSLERRGTGTEAFFGQGTRLTVV.

This chain uses TRBV5-1 with TRBJ2-5, with D maybe TRBD1 (7 bases). Looked up from germline, CDR1 is SGHRS and CDR2 is YFSETQ. The CDR3 runs to 15 residues. V was pared by 4 bases and J by 5 bases, with 18 bases between. The CDR3 DNA sequence: TGCGCCAGCAGCGGGGGGACAGCGGTTTTGGAGACCCAGTACTTC. Its translation is CASSGGTAVLETQYF.

V usage is TRBV7-9 and J usage is TRBJ2-2; D call uncertain. The CDR3 runs to 12 residues. Germline V gene data show CDR1 as SEHNR and CDR2 as FQNEAQ (reference sequence). Trimming shortened V by 1 base and J by 7 bases, and 4 bases separated the two germline ends. CDR3 bases: TGTGCCAGCAGCTTAGGTCTCGGGGAGCTGTTTTTT. Translated, it gives CASSLGLGELFF.

For the CDR3, the DNA is TGCAGTGCTCTCCTGAATGAGCAGTTCTTC. The encoded protein is CSALLNEQFF. V is TRBV20-1 and J is TRBJ2-1; D is undetermined. Trimming removed 5 bases from V and 7 bases from J, with 6 bases in between. CDR1 DFQATT and CDR2 SNEGSKA come from the germline V gene (reference sequence). The CDR3 covers 10 residues.

The chain links TRBV4-3 to TRBJ2-3; 7 positions agree with TRBD2. The germline gives CDR1 LGHNA, CDR2 YSLEER. This CDR3 has 20 amino acids. V was pared by 0 bases and J by 2 bases, with 17 bases of the junction left unmatched. CDR3 coding DNA: TGCGCCAGCAGCCAAGAGGATCGGGGAGGCGGGAGCGCGACCACAGATACGCAGTATTTT. Its translation is CASSQEDRGGGSATTDTQYF.

The chain employs TRBV19 and TRBJ2-7; weak D call: TRBD1 (5 bases). V was cut by 3 bases and J by 6 bases, with 15 bases left in between. This CDR3 is built from 14 residues. Looked up from germline, CDR1 is LNHDA and CDR2 is SQIVND (reference sequence). CDR3 DNA: TGTGCCAGTAGTATCGCCCAGGGAAGAAGCGAGCAGTACTTC. Amino acids: CASSIAQGRSEQYF.

The chain links TRBV9 to TRBJ2-5; 10 nucleotides match TRBD1. This CDR3 has 16 amino acids. Germline CDR1 and CDR2: SGDLS and YYNGEE. V was pared by 3 bases and J by 5 bases, with 10 bases of the junction left unmatched. The CDR3 DNA reads as TGTGCCAGCAGCGACCCCCGGGACAGGGGTGACGAGACCCAGTACTTC. It codes for CASSDPRDRGDETQYF.

CDR3 sequence (DNA): TGTGCCAGCAGCCCCAGCCCTGTGACAGTGAGCTCTGGAAACACCATATATTTT. Protein: CASSPSPVTVSSGNTIYF. The V and J genes are TRBV5-4 and TRBJ1-3, with a possible D match to TRBD1 (5 bases). V was clipped by 4 bases and J by 0 bases, with 20 bases between them. This CDR3 comprises 18 residues. Germline V gives CDR1 SGHNT, CDR2 YYREEE (reference sequence).

This sequence joins TRBV27 and TRBJ2-5; 8 nucleotides line up with TRBD1. This CDR3 contains 18 residues. V trimming: 5 bases; J trimming: 7 bases; junction bases outside the gene matches: 21. Per the germline V gene, CDR1 is MNHEY and CDR2 is SMNVEV (reference sequence). The CDR3 nucleotides are TGTGCCAGCAGTCGTTACTGGGCCCCTAGCTCACAGGGGGGGACCCAGTACTTC. Amino acids: CASSRYWAPSSQGGTQYF.

With respect to this clone: At one of its ends the junction is not consistent with the germline gene, which may arise from a read error. The rearrangement uses TRBV7-9 and TRBJ2-7, with 9 bases fitting TRBD2. Germline values: CDR1 SEHNR, CDR2 FQNEAQ (reference sequence). The CDR3 loop spans 18 amino acids. In nucleotides, the CDR3 is TGTTCCAGCAGCTTAGACCTGGCGGGACTAGCTATTTCCAACGAGCAGTACTTC. Protein sequence: CSSSLDLAGLAISNEQYF.

This clone has only a few counts. CDR3 protein: CASSNLRGALSTDTQYF. Written as DNA, the CDR3 is TGTGCCAGCAGTAATTTGCGGGGGGCCCTTAGCACAGATACGCAGTATTTT. The V gene is TRBV28, the J gene TRBJ2-3; 8 bases line up with TRBD2. Trimming removed 5 bases from V and 0 bases from J; junction bases left unmatched: 10. The CDR3 runs 17 residues. CDR1 MDHEN and CDR2 SYDVKM come from the germline V gene.

V gene TRBV12-5 combines with J gene TRBJ1-1, with D unresolved. The germline CDR1 and CDR2 sequences are LGHNT and FRNRAP. V lost 5 bases, J lost 4 bases, and 8 bases lay in between. CDR3 length equals 12 residues. CDR3 in amino acids: CASGRSGTEAFF. The CDR3 DNA follows: TGTGCTAGTGGTCGTTCAGGCACTGAAGCTTTCTTT.

The V gene is TRBV5-1, the J gene TRBJ2-5; D not certain. This CDR3 is 13 amino acids long. V lost 0 bases and J 5 bases, leaving 8 bases between the germline ends. CDR1 and CDR2 from the germline V gene are SGHRS and YFSETQ. The CDR3 DNA sequence: TGCGCCAGCAGCTTGGAGTGGCAGGAGACCCAGTACTTC. Its translation: CASSLEWQETQYF.